This TCR beta chain was documented in a study of beta chain features in type 1 diabetes. Study-level results: There was no resolution here of whether HLA type influences TCRB rearrangement. The study found fewer insertions and more deletions at VDJ junctions in type 1 diabetes patients. In all four CD4+ subsets, TCRB CDR3 length was significantly, moderately reduced in type 1 diabetes.

V lost 8 bases and J lost 2, with 19 bases in between. This CDR3 spans 16 amino acids. Germline lookup yields CDR1 SNHLY and CDR2 FYNNEI. Concerning this clone: Its antigen remains unidentified.

Expressed TCRB transcripts were sequenced, since all the RNA that had been isolated was reverse transcribed. TCRdb's copy holds only in-frame clones and misses some; the assay was immunoSEQ multiplex PCR. The sample lists 240,000 or so clones; about 25% were seen once. The clonotype originates from a man aged 25-45 years in good health. The rearrangement links TRBV2 to TRBJ1-5, with unresolved D. The sample taken for sequencing was central memory CD4+ T cells from blood. The chain's CDR3 is CASRSHIGEGNQPQHF. Written as DNA, the CDR3 is TGTGCCAGCCGCTCCCACATTGGGGAGGGCAATCAGCCCCAGCATTTT.